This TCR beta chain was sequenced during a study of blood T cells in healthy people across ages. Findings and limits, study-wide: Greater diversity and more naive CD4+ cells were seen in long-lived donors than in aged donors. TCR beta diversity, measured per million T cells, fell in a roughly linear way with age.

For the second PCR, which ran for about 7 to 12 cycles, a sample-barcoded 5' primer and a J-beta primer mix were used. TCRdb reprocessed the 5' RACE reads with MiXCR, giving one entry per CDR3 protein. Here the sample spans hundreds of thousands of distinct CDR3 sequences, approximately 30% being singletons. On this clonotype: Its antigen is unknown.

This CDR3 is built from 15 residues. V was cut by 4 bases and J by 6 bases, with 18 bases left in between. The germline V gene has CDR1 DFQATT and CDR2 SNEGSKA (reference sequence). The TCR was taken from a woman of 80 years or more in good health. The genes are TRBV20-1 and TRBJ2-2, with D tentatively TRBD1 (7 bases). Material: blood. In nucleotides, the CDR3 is TGCAGTGCTACTCCCAGGGGGGTTGTTGCCGGGGAGCTGTTTTTT. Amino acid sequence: CSATPRGVVAGELFF.